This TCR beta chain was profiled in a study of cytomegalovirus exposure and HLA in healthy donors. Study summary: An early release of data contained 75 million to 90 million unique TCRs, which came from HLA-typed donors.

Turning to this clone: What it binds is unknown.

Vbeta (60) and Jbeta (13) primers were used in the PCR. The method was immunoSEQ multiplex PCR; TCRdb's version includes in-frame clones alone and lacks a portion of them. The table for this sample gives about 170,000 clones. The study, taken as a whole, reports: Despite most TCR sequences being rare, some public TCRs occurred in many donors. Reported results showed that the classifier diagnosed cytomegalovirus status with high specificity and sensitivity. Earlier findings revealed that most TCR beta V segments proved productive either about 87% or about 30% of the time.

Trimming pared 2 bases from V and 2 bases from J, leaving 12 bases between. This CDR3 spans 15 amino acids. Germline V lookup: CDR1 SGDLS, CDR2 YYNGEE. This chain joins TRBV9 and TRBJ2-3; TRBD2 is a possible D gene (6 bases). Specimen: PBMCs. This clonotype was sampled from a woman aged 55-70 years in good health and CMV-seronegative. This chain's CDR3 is CASSVRLANTDTQYF. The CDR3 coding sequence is TGTGCCAGCAGCGTTCGGCTAGCGAACACAGATACGCAGTATTTT.